This T cell receptor beta chain derives from a study of T cell responses to AZD1222 COVID-19 vaccine. As concerns this clone: Its antigen is still unknown.

Using immunoSEQ multiplex PCR, the repertoire was profiled, and TCRdb retains in-frame clones only, with some absent. The data show approximately 100,000 clones, with 90% to 95% seen just once and 45% held by the top ten. Study-level results: Only a handful of people who got AZD1222 tested seropositive at baseline. Donors, mostly white British, included more females; clonal diversity was possibly underestimated.

The CDR3 length is 17 residues. The chain couples TRBV21-1 to TRBJ1-5. TRBV21-1 is flagged as a pseudogene. The source of this sequence is an adult in good health. The sequencing used peripheral blood, collected on day 0 of AZD1222 vaccination. In nucleotides, the CDR3 is TGTGCCAGCAGCAACGGGACCCGACAGCAAATTAATCAGCCCCAGCATTTT. It codes for CASSNGTRQQINQPQHF.